These 32 T cell receptor beta chains originate from one sample sequenced in a study of blood T cell repertoires in COVID-19. Using immunoSEQ multiplex PCR, the repertoire was profiled, and TCRdb retains in-frame clones only, with some absent. The data contain about 83,000 clones, roughly nine tenths of them singletons. The sample taken for sequencing was peripheral blood. Source of these receptors: a woman in her forties or fifties with active or convalescent COVID-19.

This clone counts as medium-sized. The gene calls are TRBV6-2 or TRBV6-3 and TRBJ1-3; a possible D gene is TRBD1 (6 bases). V was cut by 5 bases and J by 6 bases, with 14 bases left in between. The CDR3 extends over 14 amino acids. The germline CDR1 and CDR2 sequences are MNHEY and SVGEGT. The CDR3 sequence: CASSRSGTSNTIYF. As DNA, the CDR3 is TGTGCCAGCAGTCGATCTGGGACATCAAACACCATATATTTT.

The gene calls are TRBV6-5 and TRBJ1-1; 7 nucleotides align to TRBD1. This CDR3 is built from 13 residues. The germline gives CDR1 MNHEY, CDR2 SVGAGI. The V and J ends lost 4 bases and 7 bases, in that order; junction bases with no gene match: 6. The CDR3 sequence: CASSSYRQGEAFF. The DNA of the CDR3 is TGTGCCAGCAGTTCCTACCGACAGGGTGAAGCTTTCTTT.

A few counts support this clone. V is TRBV6-6 and J is TRBJ1-3; TRBD1 matches at 11 bases. The V gene end was trimmed by 6 bases and the J gene end by 0 bases; junction bases not matched to a gene: 16. The CDR3 runs to 20 residues. In germline, CDR1 is MNHNY, CDR2 SVGAGI (reference sequence). The CDR3 DNA sequence: TGTGCCAGCAGCCGGGTTGGGGCCGGGACAGGGGGTACCTCTGGAAACACCATATATTTT. This encodes CASSRVGAGTGGTSGNTIYF.

CDR3 DNA: TGTGCCAGCAGTTTATCAGGGGCAAATTCACCCCTCCACTTT. The encoded protein is CASSLSGANSPLHF. This sequence joins TRBV27 and TRBJ1-6; possibly TRBD1 for D (5 bases). The germline V gene has CDR1 MNHEY and CDR2 SMNVEV (reference sequence). Trimming took 0 bases from V and 7 from J, leaving 7 bases between them. CDR3 length equals 14 residues.

The V gene is TRBV5-1, the J gene TRBJ2-1, with 9 positions matching TRBD2. From germline, CDR1 is SGHRS and CDR2 YFSETQ. The V and J ends lost 2 bases and 7 bases, in that order; junction bases with no gene match: 7. CDR3 length: 15 residues. The CDR3 region has the DNA TGCGCCAGCAGCTTAGGGACTAGCAGGGGAAATGAGCAGTTCTTC. Translated: CASSLGTSRGNEQFF.

The gene calls are TRBV19 and TRBJ1-2; 9 bases line up with TRBD1. The germline CDR1 and CDR2 sequences are LNHDA and SQIVND (reference sequence). There are 13 residues in the CDR3. J gave up 6 bases and V 5 bases, and 4 bases lay outside the gene matches. CDR3 DNA: TGTGCCAGTAGTCCCCGGGACAGGGATGGCTACACCTTC. Protein: CASSPRDRDGYTF.

The gene calls are TRBV6-2 or TRBV6-3 and TRBJ1-2, with 7 bases that match TRBD1. Germline V CDR1 and CDR2: MNHEY, SVGEGT. The J segment lost 4 bases and the V segment lost 0 bases, leaving 5 bases of the junction unmatched. The CDR3 extends over 15 amino acids. Here the CDR3 DNA reads TGTGCCAGCAGTTACTCGGCAGGGGGTATCTATGGCTACACCTTC. It is translated as CASSYSAGGIYGYTF.

The rearrangement uses TRBV7-9 and TRBJ2-3, with TRBD2 matching 9 bases. CDR1 and CDR2 from the germline V gene are SEHNR and FQNEAQ (reference sequence). V lost 4 bases, J lost 6 bases, and 5 bases stayed unmatched. The CDR3 spans 14 residues. The CDR3 region has the DNA TGTGCCAGCAGCTCGACTAGCGGTCCCGATACGCAGTATTTT. Translated: CASSSTSGPDTQYF.

The chain employs TRBV19 and TRBJ1-1; D is undetermined. V was trimmed by 1 base and J by 1 base, leaving 4 bases between them. This CDR3 is built from 13 residues. In germline, CDR1 is LNHDA, CDR2 SQIVND (reference sequence). CDR3 DNA sequence: TGTGCCAGTAGTATAGCAGAGAACACTGAAGCTTTCTTT. Residues: CASSIAENTEAFF. Based on the CDR3 plus reference TRBV19 and TRBJ1-1, the full variable domain is DGGITQSPKYLFRKEGQNVTLSCEQNLNHDAMYWYRQDPGQGLRLIYYSQIVNDFQKGDIAEGYSVSREKKESFPLTVTSAQKNPTAFYLCASSIAENTEAFFGQGTRLTVV.

The CDR3 coding sequence is TGTGCCAGCAGTTTATCGAAAGGGACATACGAGCAGTACTTC. Its translation: CASSLSKGTYEQYF. The chain has TRBV27 and TRBJ2-7, with TRBD1 as a possible D gene (6 bases). The germline CDR1 and CDR2 sequences are MNHEY and SMNVEV (reference sequence). The CDR3 runs to 14 residues. The germline V and J ends were trimmed by 0 bases and 4 bases, with 10 bases remaining between them.

This clone was seen only a few times. The rearrangement uses TRBV27 and TRBJ1-1; D gene ambiguous. The CDR3 sequence is 13 residues long. V was trimmed by 3 bases and J by 1 base, leaving 6 bases between them. CDR1 MNHEY and CDR2 SMNVEV come from the germline V gene (reference sequence). Here the CDR3 DNA reads TGTGCCAGCAGTTTCCGAGGGAACACTGAAGCTTTCTTT. This gives the protein CASSFRGNTEAFF.

The chain couples TRBV10-3 to TRBJ2-5, with D possibly matching TRBD2 (6 bases). Per germline, CDR1 ENHRY and CDR2 SYGVKD. Trimming took 0 bases from V and 5 from J, leaving 16 bases between them. The CDR3 length is 16 residues. CDR3: CAISESPRGRDETQYF. The CDR3, as DNA: TGTGCCATCAGTGAGTCCCCGCGGGGTAGGGACGAGACCCAGTACTTC.

This clone was seen once. The chain combines TRBV4-3 with TRBJ1-1, with D possibly matching TRBD1 (6 bases). Trimming took 4 bases from V and 2 from J, leaving 20 bases between them. The CDR3 covers 17 residues. From germline, CDR1 is LGHNA and CDR2 YSLEER. CDR3 region: CASSRTQGLVSNTEAFF. CDR3 nucleotides: TGCGCCAGCAGCCGAACCCAGGGGCTGGTCTCTAACACTGAAGCTTTCTTT.

This clone was detected only a few times. The chain couples TRBV7-2 to TRBJ1-5; 9 bases agree with TRBD1. The germline CDR1 and CDR2 sequences are SGHTA and FQGNSA. With 0 bases clipped from V and 7 bases from J, the junction kept 4 bases outside the gene matches. The CDR3 runs 15 residues. CDR3 bases: TGTGCCAGCAGCTTAGCGCTGGGACAGGGACAGCCCCAGCATTTT. Translated: CASSLALGQGQPQHF.

This sequence joins TRBV28 and TRBJ2-5, with D possibly being TRBD2 (5 bases). Germline V gives CDR1 MDHEN, CDR2 SYDVKM. The CDR3 covers 13 residues. The V end was cut by 1 base, the J end by 7 bases, with 10 bases between. The CDR3 sequence: CASSLSGRGTQYF. DNA of the CDR3: TGTGCCAGCAGTTTATCCGGACGGGGGACCCAGTACTTC.

The chain couples TRBV9 to TRBJ1-1; a weak D match, TRBD1 (5 bases). The CDR3 is 14 residues long. Germline V gene data show CDR1 as SGDLS and CDR2 as YYNGEE. V was pared by 0 bases and J by 4 bases, with 10 bases between. The CDR3 bases are TGTGCCAGCAGCGTAGTAATGGGGGGCACTGAAGCTTTCTTT. Encoded protein: CASSVVMGGTEAFF.

The V gene is TRBV18, the J gene TRBJ1-2, with 11 bases identical to TRBD1. This CDR3 contains 16 residues. Germline trimming cut 5 bases from V and 5 bases from J; bases unmatched to any gene: 10. Per germline, CDR1 KGHSH and CDR2 LQKENI. CDR3 DNA sequence: TGTGCCAGCTCATCCCCCGGGACAGGGGGGAGATATGGCTACACCTTC. Translated, it gives CASSSPGTGGRYGYTF.

The chain has TRBV5-1 and TRBJ1-5, with a possible D match to TRBD1 (6 bases). Germline V gene data show CDR1 as SGHRS and CDR2 as YFSETQ. The V gene lost 1 base and the J gene lost 1 base, with 9 bases spanning the gap. This CDR3 has 15 amino acids. CDR3 sequence reads: CASSLHGQSNQPQHF. The CDR3 DNA sequence: TGCGCCAGCAGCTTGCACGGACAGAGCAATCAGCCCCAGCATTTT.

Only a few counts were recorded for this clone. The chain employs TRBV2 and TRBJ1-6; no clear D. Trimming left V 3 bases short and J 4 bases short, with 7 bases between. The CDR3 runs 14 residues. Germline V gene data show CDR1 as SNHLY and CDR2 as FYNNEI. CDR3 nucleotides: TGTGCCAGCAGTGAGAGGCATTATAATTCACCCCTCCACTTT. It yields the protein CASSERHYNSPLHF. The whole variable domain, remainder taken from reference TRBV2 and TRBJ1-6, is EPEVTQTPSHQVTQMGQEVILRCVPISNHLYFYWYRQILGQKVEFLVSFYNNEISEKSEIFDDQFSVERPDGSNFTLKIRSTKLEDSAMYFCASSERHYNSPLHFGNGTRLTVT.

V usage is TRBV4-3 and J usage is TRBJ2-1; TRBD2 matches at 11 bases. Germline trimming cut 5 bases from V and 0 bases from J; bases unmatched to any gene: 6. The CDR3 spans 17 residues. CDR1 and CDR2 from the germline V gene are LGHNA and YSLEER. The CDR3 nucleotides read TGCGCCAGCAGCTTAGGACTAGCGGGTAGCTCCTACAATGAGCAGTTCTTC. Its translation: CASSLGLAGSSYNEQFF.

V and J are TRBV7-3 and TRBJ2-3, with 9 bases lining up with TRBD2. This CDR3 contains 15 residues. CDR1 is SGHTA and CDR2 is FQGTGA in the germline V gene. The J segment lost 6 bases and the V segment lost 6 bases, leaving 10 bases of the junction unmatched. The CDR3 region is CASSRSGGLIDTQYF. CDR3 coding DNA: TGTGCCAGCAGTAGAAGCGGGGGGTTGATTGATACGCAGTATTTT. Combining the CDR3 with reference TRBV7-3 and TRBJ2-3 gives the whole variable domain GAGVSQTPSNKVTEKGKYVELRCDPISGHTALYWYRQSLGQGPEFLIYFQGTGAADDSGLPNDRFFAVRPEGSVSTLKIQRTERGDSAVYLCASSRSGGLIDTQYFGPGTRLTVL.

The CDR3 nucleotides are TGTGCCAGCAGTGAAGCGACAGAGTGGAGCTACGAGCAGTACTTC. Protein: CASSEATEWSYEQYF. The genes are TRBV2 and TRBJ2-7; TRBD1 is a possible D gene (5 bases). CDR3 length: 15 residues. The V end was cut by 0 bases, the J end by 3 bases, with 12 bases between. Germline CDR1 is SNHLY and CDR2 is FYNNEI. The complete variable domain, with remaining parts taken from reference TRBV2 and TRBJ2-7, reads EPEVTQTPSHQVTQMGQEVILRCVPISNHLYFYWYRQILGQKVEFLVSFYNNEISEKSEIFDDQFSVERPDGSNFTLKIRSTKLEDSAMYFCASSEATEWSYEQYFGPGTRLTVT.

V gene TRBV27 combines with J gene TRBJ2-1; D possibly corresponds to TRBD1 (6 bases). The V gene lost 3 bases and the J gene lost 4 bases, with 10 bases spanning the gap. CDR1 is MNHEY and CDR2 is SMNVEV in the germline V gene (reference sequence). This CDR3 has 14 amino acids. Here the CDR3 DNA reads TGTGCCAGCAGTTTGGACAGCCCTTACAATGAGCAGTTCTTC. Translated: CASSLDSPYNEQFF.

The chain couples TRBV5-1 to TRBJ1-1; D is unresolved. The CDR3 length is 15 residues. The ends were cut back, 0 bases at V and 3 bases at J, with 12 bases in the middle. Germline CDR1 SGHRS, CDR2 YFSETQ. CDR3 coding DNA: TGCGCCAGCAGCTTGGAGGACTCGGTCGACACTGAAGCTTTCTTT. This sequence encodes CASSLEDSVDTEAFF.

The chain couples TRBV4-3 to TRBJ2-3, with 8 bases identical to TRBD2. The J segment lost 5 bases and the V segment lost 5 bases, leaving 6 bases of the junction unmatched. Germline V gene data show CDR1 as LGHNA and CDR2 as YSLEER. The CDR3 has 14 residues. CDR3 sequence reads: CASSTGTRGDTQYF. The CDR3 bases are TGCGCCAGCAGCACCGGGACTAGAGGAGATACGCAGTATTTT.

The chain employs TRBV3-1 (or the pseudogene TRBV3-2) and TRBJ1-2; tentatively, D is TRBD1 (6 bases). CDR3 length: 15 amino acids. Germline V CDR1 and CDR2: LGHDT, YNNKEL (reference sequence). V shed 4 bases and J shed 6 bases, with 18 bases lying between them. As DNA, the CDR3 is TGTGCCAGCAGCCCAGAAGCAGGGAAGGGGGATGGCTACACCTTC. Its protein product is CASSPEAGKGDGYTF.

V and J are TRBV27 and TRBJ2-7; a weak D match, TRBD1 (5 bases). The germline V gene has CDR1 MNHEY and CDR2 SMNVEV (reference sequence). Trimming shortened V by 8 bases and J by 4 bases, and 21 bases separated the two germline ends. This CDR3 region has 15 residues. The CDR3 DNA sequence: TGTGCCAGCGGAAGATTGGGGCAGGGTAGTTACGAGCAGTACTTC. Residues: CASGRLGQGSYEQYF.

V is TRBV6-5 and J is TRBJ1-2; 8 nucleotides align to TRBD1. Germline-derived CDR1 and CDR2 are MNHEY and SVGAGI. The V and J ends lost 4 bases and 7 bases, in that order; junction bases with no gene match: 5. The CDR3 runs to 13 residues. The CDR3 loop reads CASSSQGEGGYTF. CDR3 DNA: TGTGCCAGCAGTTCACAGGGGGAGGGTGGCTACACCTTC.

The chain combines TRBV6-5 with TRBJ2-3; a possible D gene is TRBD2 (5 bases). Germline V gives CDR1 MNHEY, CDR2 SVGAGI. V was pared by 3 bases and J by 7 bases, with 11 bases between. The CDR3 runs to 13 residues. The CDR3 sequence: CASSYISGNTQYF. Written as DNA, the CDR3 is TGTGCCAGCAGTTATATTTCGGGGAATACGCAGTATTTT.

This chain links TRBV6-2 or TRBV6-3 with TRBJ1-3, with unresolved D. Germline CDR1 is MNHEY and CDR2 is SVGEGT. The germline V and J ends were trimmed by 2 bases and 4 bases, with 6 bases remaining between them. This CDR3 has 13 amino acids. The CDR3 protein is CASSYGPGNTIYF. For the CDR3, the DNA is TGTGCCAGCAGTTACGGCCCAGGAAACACCATATATTTT.

J is TRBJ1-3 and V is TRBV28; 8 nucleotides match TRBD1. The CDR3 is made up of 18 amino acids. The ends lost 3 bases at V and 0 bases at J; junction bases unmatched: 10. The germline V gene has CDR1 MDHEN and CDR2 SYDVKM. CDR3: CASSFNWDRMPSGNTIYF. The CDR3 DNA reads as TGTGCCAGCAGTTTTAACTGGGACAGGATGCCCTCTGGAAACACCATATATTTT.

This rearrangement joins TRBV7-2 to TRBJ1-4; 9 bases align to TRBD1. The CDR3 runs 16 residues. Germline CDR1 is SGHTA and CDR2 is FQGNSA. With 8 bases clipped from V and 8 bases from J, the junction kept 15 bases outside the gene matches. CDR3 residues: CASRAVTGGGGEKLFF. The CDR3 nucleotides are TGTGCCAGCCGAGCCGTGACAGGGGGAGGGGGGGAAAAACTGTTTTTT.